The clone carrying this T cell receptor beta chain appeared many times. The antigen is not known. This entry belongs to a study of T and B cells in COVID-19 patients. Study-wide background: Critical illness requiring mechanical ventilation or extracorporeal membrane oxygenation affected about 60% of the 20 active-infection patients.

Blood genomic DNA input for TRB amplification was about 240-500 ng. Points from the study as a whole: Clonality of TRB repertoires was high in active COVID-19; recovery brought above-healthy diversity and richness.

Germline V gene lookup returns CDR1 LNHDA and CDR2 SQIVND (reference sequence). Trimming removed 5 bases from V and 3 bases from J, with 17 bases in between. This CDR3 is built from 16 residues. Multiplex PCR with BIOMED2 TRB-A/B primer pools amplified TRB rearrangements. Using its own MiXCR run on the multiplex PCR reads, TCRdb lists one record per CDR3 protein. The sample has approximately 14,000 distinct CDR3 sequences, 28% seen once. The rearrangement uses TRBV19 and TRBJ2-4; D perhaps matches TRBD2 (7 bases). Input material: blood. The TCR was taken from a human donor who had recovered from COVID-19. Written as DNA, the CDR3 is TGTGCCAGTAGTTCCCGTGGGGGAGGGGGCAAAAACATTCAGTACTTC. This gives the protein CASSSRGGGGKNIQYF.